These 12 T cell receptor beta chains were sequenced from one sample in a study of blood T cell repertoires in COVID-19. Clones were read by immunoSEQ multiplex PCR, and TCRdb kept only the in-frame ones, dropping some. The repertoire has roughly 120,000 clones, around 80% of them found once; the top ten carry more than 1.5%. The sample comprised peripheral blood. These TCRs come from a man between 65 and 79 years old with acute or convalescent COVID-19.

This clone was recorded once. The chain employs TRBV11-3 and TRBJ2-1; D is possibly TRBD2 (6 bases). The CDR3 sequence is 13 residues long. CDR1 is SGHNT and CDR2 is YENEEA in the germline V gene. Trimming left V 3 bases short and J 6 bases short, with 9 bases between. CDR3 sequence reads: CASSLGTVNEQFF. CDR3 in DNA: TGTGCCAGCAGCTTGGGGACTGTCAATGAGCAGTTCTTC.

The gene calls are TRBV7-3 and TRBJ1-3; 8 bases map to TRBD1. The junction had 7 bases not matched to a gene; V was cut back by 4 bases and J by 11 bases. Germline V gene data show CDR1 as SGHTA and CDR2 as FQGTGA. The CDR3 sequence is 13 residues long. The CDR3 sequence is CASSSLAGGPIYF. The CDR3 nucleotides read TGTGCCAGCAGCTCCCTAGCAGGGGGCCCCATATATTTT. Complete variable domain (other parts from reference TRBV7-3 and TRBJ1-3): GAGVSQTPSNKVTEKGKYVELRCDPISGHTALYWYRQSLGQGPEFLIYFQGTGAADDSGLPNDRFFAVRPEGSVSTLKIQRTERGDSAVYLCASSSLAGGPIYFGEGSWLTVV.

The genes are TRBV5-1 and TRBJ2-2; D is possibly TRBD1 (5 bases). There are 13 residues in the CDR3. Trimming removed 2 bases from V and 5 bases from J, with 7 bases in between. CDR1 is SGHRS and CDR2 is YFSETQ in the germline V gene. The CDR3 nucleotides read TGCGCCAGCAGCTTTGGACAAACCGGGGAGCTGTTTTTT. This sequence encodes CASSFGQTGELFF.

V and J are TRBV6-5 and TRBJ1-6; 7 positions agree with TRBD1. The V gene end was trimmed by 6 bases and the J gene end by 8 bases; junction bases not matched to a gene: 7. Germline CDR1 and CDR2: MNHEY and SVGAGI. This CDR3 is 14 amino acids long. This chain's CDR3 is CASRRRQGYSPLHF. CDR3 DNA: TGTGCCAGCAGACGACGACAGGGATATTCACCCCTCCACTTT.

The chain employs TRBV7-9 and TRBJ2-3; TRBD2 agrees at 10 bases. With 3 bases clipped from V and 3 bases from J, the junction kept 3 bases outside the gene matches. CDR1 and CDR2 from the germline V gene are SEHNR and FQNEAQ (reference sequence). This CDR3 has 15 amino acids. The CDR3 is CASSFSGGQTDTQYF. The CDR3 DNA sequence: TGTGCCAGCAGCTTTAGCGGGGGGCAAACAGATACGCAGTATTTT.

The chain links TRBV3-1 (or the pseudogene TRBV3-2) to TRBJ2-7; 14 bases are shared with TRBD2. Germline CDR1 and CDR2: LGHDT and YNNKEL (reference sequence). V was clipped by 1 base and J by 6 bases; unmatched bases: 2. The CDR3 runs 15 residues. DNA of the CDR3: TGTGCCAGCAGCCAAGTGACTAGCGGGGGGGGCGAGCAGTACTTC. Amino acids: CASSQVTSGGGEQYF.

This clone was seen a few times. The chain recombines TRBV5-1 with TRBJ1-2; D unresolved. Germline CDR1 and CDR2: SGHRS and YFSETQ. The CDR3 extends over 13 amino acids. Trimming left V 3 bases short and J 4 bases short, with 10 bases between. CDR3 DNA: TGCGCCAGCAGCTCCACAGTTGGCTATGGCTACACCTTC. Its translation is CASSSTVGYGYTF.

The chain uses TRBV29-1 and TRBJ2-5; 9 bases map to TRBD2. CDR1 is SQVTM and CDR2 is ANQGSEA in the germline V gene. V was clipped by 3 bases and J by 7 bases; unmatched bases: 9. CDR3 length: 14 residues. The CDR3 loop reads CSVDTAGGVGTQYF. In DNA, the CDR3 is TGCAGCGTTGACACAGCGGGGGGTGTTGGGACCCAGTACTTC.

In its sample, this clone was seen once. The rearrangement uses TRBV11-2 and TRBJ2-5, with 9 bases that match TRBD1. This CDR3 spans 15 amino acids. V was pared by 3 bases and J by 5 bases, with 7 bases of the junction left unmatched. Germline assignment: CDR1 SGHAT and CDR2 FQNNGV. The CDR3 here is CASSFSQGAGETQYF. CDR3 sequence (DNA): TGTGCCAGCAGCTTCTCACAGGGGGCCGGGGAGACCCAGTACTTC.

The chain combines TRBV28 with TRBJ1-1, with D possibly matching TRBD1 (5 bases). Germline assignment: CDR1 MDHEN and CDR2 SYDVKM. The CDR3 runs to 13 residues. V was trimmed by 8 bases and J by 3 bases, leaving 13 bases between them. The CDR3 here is CASLVTTDTEAFF. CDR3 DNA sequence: TGTGCCAGCCTAGTCACGACAGACACTGAAGCTTTCTTT.

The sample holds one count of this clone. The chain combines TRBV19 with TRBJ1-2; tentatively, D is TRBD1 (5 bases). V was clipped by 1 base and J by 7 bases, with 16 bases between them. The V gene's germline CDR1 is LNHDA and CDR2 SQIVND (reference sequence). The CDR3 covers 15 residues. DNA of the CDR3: TGTGCCAGTAGTATAGGTGAAGGGGTGCCCGGTGGCTACACCTTC. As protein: CASSIGEGVPGGYTF.

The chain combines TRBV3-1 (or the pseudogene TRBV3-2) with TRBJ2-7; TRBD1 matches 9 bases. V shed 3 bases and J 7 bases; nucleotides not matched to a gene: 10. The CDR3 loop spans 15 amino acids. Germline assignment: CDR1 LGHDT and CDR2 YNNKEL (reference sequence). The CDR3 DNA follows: TGTGCCAGCAGCCAGGCCGGGACAGGGTTCGGAGAGCAGTACTTC. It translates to CASSQAGTGFGEQYF.